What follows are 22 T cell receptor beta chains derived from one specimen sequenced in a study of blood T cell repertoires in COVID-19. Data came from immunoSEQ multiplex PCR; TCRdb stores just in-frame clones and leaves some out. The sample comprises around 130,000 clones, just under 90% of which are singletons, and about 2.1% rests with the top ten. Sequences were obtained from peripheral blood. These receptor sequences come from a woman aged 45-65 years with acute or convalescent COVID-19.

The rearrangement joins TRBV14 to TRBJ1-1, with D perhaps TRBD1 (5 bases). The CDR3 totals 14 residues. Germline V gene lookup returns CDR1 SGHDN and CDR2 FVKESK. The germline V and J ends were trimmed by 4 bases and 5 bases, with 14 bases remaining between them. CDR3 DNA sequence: TGTGCCAGCAGCCCCCGACAGATTGGAACTGAAGCTTTCTTT. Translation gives CASSPRQIGTEAFF. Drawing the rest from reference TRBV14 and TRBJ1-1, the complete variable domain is EAGVTQFPSHSVIEKGQTVTLRCDPISGHDNLYWYRRVMGKEIKFLLHFVKESKQDESGMPNNRFLAERTGGTYSTLKVQPAELEDSGVYFCASSPRQIGTEAFFGQGTRLTVV.

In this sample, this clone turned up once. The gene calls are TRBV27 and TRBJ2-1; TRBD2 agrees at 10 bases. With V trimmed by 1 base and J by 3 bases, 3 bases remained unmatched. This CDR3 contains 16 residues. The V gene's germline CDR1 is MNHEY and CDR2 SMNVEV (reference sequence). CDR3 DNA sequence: TGTGCCAGCAGTTTATTGGGGACTAGCGACTACAATGAGCAGTTCTTC. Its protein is CASSLLGTSDYNEQFF.

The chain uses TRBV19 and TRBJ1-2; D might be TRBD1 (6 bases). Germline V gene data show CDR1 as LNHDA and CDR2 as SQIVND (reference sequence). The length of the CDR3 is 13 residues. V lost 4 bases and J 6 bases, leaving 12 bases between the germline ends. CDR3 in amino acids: CASSNRAIDGYTF. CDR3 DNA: TGTGCCAGTAGTAACAGGGCGATTGATGGCTACACCTTC.

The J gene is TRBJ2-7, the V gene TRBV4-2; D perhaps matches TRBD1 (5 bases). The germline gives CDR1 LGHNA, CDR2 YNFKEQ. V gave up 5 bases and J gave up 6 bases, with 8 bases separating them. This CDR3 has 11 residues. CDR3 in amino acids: CASSKGFEQYF. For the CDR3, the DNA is TGTGCCAGCAGCAAGGGGTTCGAGCAGTACTTC.

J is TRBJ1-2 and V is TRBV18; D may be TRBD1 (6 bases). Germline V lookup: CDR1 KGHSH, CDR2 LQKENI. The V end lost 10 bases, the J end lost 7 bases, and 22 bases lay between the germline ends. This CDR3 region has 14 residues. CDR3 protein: CATTSGGEGGGYTF. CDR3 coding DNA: TGTGCCACCACAAGCGGGGGCGAAGGTGGTGGCTACACCTTC.

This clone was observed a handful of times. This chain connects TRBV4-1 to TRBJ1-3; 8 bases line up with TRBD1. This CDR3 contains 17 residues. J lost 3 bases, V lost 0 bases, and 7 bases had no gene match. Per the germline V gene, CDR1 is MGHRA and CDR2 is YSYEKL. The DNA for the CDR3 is TGCGCCAGCAGCCAAGATGGACAGGGTAACTTTGGAAACACCATATATTTT. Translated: CASSQDGQGNFGNTIYF.

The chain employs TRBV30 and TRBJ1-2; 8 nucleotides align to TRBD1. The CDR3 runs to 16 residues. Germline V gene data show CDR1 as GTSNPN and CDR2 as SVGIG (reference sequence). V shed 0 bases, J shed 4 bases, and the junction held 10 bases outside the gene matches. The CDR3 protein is CAWSVWDRPNGYGYTF. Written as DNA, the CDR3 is TGTGCCTGGAGTGTATGGGACAGGCCTAATGGCTATGGCTACACCTTC.

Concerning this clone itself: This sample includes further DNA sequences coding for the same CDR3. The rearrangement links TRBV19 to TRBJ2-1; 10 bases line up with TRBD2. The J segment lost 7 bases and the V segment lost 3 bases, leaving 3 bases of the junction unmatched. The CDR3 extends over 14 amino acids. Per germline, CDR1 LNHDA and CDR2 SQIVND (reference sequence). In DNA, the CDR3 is TGTGCCAGTAGTATTAGCGGGAGGAGGAATGAGCAGTTCTTC. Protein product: CASSISGRRNEQFF.

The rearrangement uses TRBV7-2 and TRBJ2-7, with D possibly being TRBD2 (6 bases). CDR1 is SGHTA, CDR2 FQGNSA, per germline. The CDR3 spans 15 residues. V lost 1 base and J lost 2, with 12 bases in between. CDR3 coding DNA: TGTGCCAGCAGCTTAGGGGGGGACGTGGCCTACGAGCAGTACTTC. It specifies CASSLGGDVAYEQYF. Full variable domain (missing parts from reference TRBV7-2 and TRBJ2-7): GAGVSQSPSNKVTEKGKDVELRCDPISGHTALYWYRQSLGQGLEFLIYFQGNSAPDKSGLPSDRFSAERTGGSVSTLTIQRTQQEDSAVYLCASSLGGDVAYEQYFGPGTRLTVT.

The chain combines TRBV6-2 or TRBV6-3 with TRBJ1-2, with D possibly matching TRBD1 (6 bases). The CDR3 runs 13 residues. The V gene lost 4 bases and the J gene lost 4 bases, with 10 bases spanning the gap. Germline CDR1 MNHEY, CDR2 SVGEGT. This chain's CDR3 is CASSSQQGYGYTF. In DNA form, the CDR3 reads TGTGCCAGCAGTTCCCAACAGGGCTATGGCTACACCTTC.

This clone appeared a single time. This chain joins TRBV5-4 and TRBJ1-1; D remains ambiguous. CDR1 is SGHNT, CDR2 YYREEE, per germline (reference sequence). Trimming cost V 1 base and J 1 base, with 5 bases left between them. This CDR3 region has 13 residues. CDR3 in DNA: TGTGCCAGCAGCTTGCCACAGAACACTGAAGCTTTCTTT. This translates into CASSLPQNTEAFF.

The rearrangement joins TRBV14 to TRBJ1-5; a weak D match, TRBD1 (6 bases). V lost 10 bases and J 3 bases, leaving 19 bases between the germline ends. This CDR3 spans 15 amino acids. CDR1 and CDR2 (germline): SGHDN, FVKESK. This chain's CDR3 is CATGRGGENNQPQHF. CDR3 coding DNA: TGTGCCACCGGGAGGGGGGGGGAAAACAATCAGCCCCAGCATTTT.

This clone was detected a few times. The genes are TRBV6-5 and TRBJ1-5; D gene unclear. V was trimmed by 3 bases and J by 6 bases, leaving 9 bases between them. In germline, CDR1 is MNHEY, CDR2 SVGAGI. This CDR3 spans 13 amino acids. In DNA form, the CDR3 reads TGTGCCAGCAGTTATTCCTTCGGTCAGCCCCAGCATTTT. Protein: CASSYSFGQPQHF.

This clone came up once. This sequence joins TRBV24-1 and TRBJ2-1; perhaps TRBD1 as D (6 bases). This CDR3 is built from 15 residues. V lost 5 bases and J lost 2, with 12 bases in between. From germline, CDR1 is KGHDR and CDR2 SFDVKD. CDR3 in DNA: TGTGCCACCAGTGTTCCGGGACAACCCTACAATGAGCAGTTCTTC. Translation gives CATSVPGQPYNEQFF.

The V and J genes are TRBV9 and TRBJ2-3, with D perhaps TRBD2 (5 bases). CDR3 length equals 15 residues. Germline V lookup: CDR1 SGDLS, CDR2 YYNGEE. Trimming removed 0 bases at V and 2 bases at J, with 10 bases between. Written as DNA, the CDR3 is TGTGCCAGCAGCGTAGTCGACGGGAACACAGATACGCAGTATTTT. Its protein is CASSVVDGNTDTQYF.

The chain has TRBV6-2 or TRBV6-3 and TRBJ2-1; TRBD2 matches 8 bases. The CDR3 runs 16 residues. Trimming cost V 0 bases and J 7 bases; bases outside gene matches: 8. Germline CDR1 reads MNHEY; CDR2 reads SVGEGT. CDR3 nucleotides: TGTGCCAGCAGTTACTCTTCCAGCGGGAGTTTTAATGAGCAGTTCTTC. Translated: CASSYSSSGSFNEQFF.

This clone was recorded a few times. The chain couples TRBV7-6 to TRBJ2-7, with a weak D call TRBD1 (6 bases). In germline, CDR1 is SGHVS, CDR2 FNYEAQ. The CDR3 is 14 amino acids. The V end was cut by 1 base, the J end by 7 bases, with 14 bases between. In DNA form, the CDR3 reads TGTGCCAGCAGCTTAGGCCAGGGGCCGGGGGAGCAGTACTTC. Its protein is CASSLGQGPGEQYF.

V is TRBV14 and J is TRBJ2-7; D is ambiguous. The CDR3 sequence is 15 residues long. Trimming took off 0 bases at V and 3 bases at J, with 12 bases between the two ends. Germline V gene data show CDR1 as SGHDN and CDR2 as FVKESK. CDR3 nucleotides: TGTGCCAGCAGCCAAGAATCAGGCCGTTTCTACGAGCAGTACTTC. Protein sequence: CASSQESGRFYEQYF.

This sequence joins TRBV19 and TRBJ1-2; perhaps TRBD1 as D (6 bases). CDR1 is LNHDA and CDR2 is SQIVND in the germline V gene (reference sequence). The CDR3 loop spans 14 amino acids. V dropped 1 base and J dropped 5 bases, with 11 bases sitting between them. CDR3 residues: CASSIGLQGYGYTF. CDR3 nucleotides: TGTGCCAGTAGTATAGGGTTACAGGGTTATGGCTACACCTTC.

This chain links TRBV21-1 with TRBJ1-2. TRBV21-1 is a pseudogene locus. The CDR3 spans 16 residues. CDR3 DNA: TGTGCCAGCAGCAAACAGCGGGGCCCGAAGCCCTATGGCTACACCTTC. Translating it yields CASSKQRGPKPYGYTF.

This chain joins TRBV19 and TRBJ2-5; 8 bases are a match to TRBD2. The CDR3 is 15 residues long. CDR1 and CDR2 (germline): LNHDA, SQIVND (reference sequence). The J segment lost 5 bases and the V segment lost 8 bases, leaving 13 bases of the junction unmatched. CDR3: CASQSTGTSIETQYF. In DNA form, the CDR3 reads TGTGCCAGTCAATCGACCGGGACTAGTATCGAGACCCAGTACTTC.

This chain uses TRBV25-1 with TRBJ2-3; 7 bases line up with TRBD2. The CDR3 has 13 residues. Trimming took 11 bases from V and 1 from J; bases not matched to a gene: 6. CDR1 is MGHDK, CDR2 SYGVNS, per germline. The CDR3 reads CAGGDDRTDTQYF. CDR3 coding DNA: TGTGCCGGGGGGGACGATCGCACAGATACGCAGTATTTT.